These 8 T cell receptor beta chains came from one sample sequenced in a study of T cell clonality in common variable immunodeficiency. Study-wide results and limits: Common variable immunodeficiency TCR beta sequences reportedly had fewer deletions and N-nucleotide insertions.

Method: immunoSEQ multiplex PCR; TCRdb's copy keeps in-frame clones and lacks some. The sample was found to contain approximately 11,000 clones, and every one recurs. These receptors have no known antigen. Sample: peripheral blood mononuclear cells. Receptors were obtained from a human donor with common variable immunodeficiency.

With respect to this clone: The CDR3 goes on 3 residues after the read ends, and that part is filled in from the germline J gene. The V call is TRBV7-3, the J call TRBJ2-1, with 7 nucleotides matching TRBD1. V was clipped by 5 bases and J by 8 bases; unmatched bases: 3. The CDR3 has 12 residues. Germline V gene lookup returns CDR1 SGHTA and CDR2 FQGTGA. The part of the CDR3 DNA that was read is TGTGCCAGCAGCCGACAGGGCTATGAG. Its translation: CASSRQGYE. The entire CDR3 sequence reads CASSRQGYEQFF.

In regard to this clone: Sequencing ends 3 residues short of the CDR3 end; the germline J gene provides the rest. The chain is built from TRBV20-1 and TRBJ2-1; D is perhaps TRBD1 (5 bases). CDR1 is DFQATT and CDR2 is SNEGSKA in the germline V gene (reference sequence). The CDR3 is 13 residues long. V lost 7 bases and J 3 bases, leaving 13 bases between the germline ends. CDR3 in amino acids: CSVLAGLYNEQFF. The covered CDR3 bases are TGCAGTGTTCTGGCAGGGCTCTACAATGAG.

Relative to its sample, this clone is medium-sized. The read terminates 3 residues ahead of where the CDR3 ends, so the germline J gene completes it. The chain carries TRBV4-1 and TRBJ2-7; D might be TRBD1 (6 bases). The germline V gene has CDR1 MGHRA and CDR2 YSYEKL. The CDR3 contains 14 residues. With 4 bases removed from V and 3 bases from J, the gap between germline ends came to 13 bases. CDR3 protein: CASSLAGVNYEQYF. The part of the CDR3 DNA that was read is TGCGCCAGCAGCCTAGCAGGGGTTAACTACGAG.

This clone has a handful of counts. With the read ending 3 residues before the CDR3 end, the germline J gene is used to fill in that end. This rearrangement joins TRBV19 to TRBJ1-2; 8 nucleotides match TRBD1. Losses at the gene ends were 3 bases for V and 0 bases for J; bases not matched to a gene: 9. CDR1 and CDR2 (germline): LNHDA, SQIVND (reference sequence). The CDR3 is 17 amino acids. This CDR3 is CASSIGTGQYTNYGYTF. Incomplete CDR3 DNA: TGTGCCAGTAGTATCGGGACAGGACAATATACTAACTATGGC.

This clone was observed many times. The CDR3 end is not reached by the read, which stops 3 residues before it; the germline J gene fills it in. The chain joins TRBV20-1 to TRBJ2-2; 8 bases fit TRBD1. Trimming at V came to 2 bases and at J to 5 bases, leaving 1 base not matched to a gene. This CDR3 region has 13 residues. Germline lookup yields CDR1 DFQATT and CDR2 SNEGSKA (reference sequence). The DNA read from the CDR3 is TGCAGTGCTAGACAGGGGGCTACCGGGGAG. It translates to CSARQGATGE. The full CDR3 reads CSARQGATGELFF.

The table lists this clone with a few counts. Read coverage stops 3 residues before the CDR3 terminus; the germline J gene supplies the remainder. J is TRBJ1-5 and V is TRBV2; 7 bases align to TRBD1. Germline V gene lookup returns CDR1 SNHLY and CDR2 FYNNEI. The junction had 8 bases not matched to a gene; V was cut back by 4 bases and J by 5 bases. This CDR3 has 15 residues. Incomplete CDR3 DNA: TGTGCCAGCAGTGTACTAACAGGGGTCCATCAGCCC. Translated: CASSVLTGVHQP. The whole CDR3 is CASSVLTGVHQPQHF.

A remark on this clone: Sequencing ends 3 residues short of the CDR3 end; the germline J gene provides the rest. The chain couples TRBV30 to TRBJ2-3; D is possibly TRBD1 (6 bases). Germline V gives CDR1 GTSNPN, CDR2 SVGIG (reference sequence). V was pared by 7 bases and J by 5 bases, with 16 bases between. The length of the CDR3 is 13 residues. The CDR3 spells CASQGQVEDTQYF. The covered CDR3 bases are TGTGCCTCGCAGGGGCAAGTCGAAGATACG.

As to this clone: Coverage ceases 3 residues before the CDR3 finishes, and the germline J gene fills in the end. The chain is built from TRBV2 and TRBJ2-1; the match to TRBD2 covers 9 bases. Germline assignment: CDR1 SNHLY and CDR2 FYNNEI. With 4 bases clipped from V and 0 bases from J, the junction kept 1 base outside the gene matches. This CDR3 has 15 residues. The DNA read from the CDR3 is TGTGCCAGCAGTGGTAGCGGGAGCTCCTACAATGAG. It codes for CASSGSGSSYNE. Given in full, the CDR3 is CASSGSGSSYNEQFF.